The 28 T cell receptor beta chains presented below share a single source sample, sequenced in a study of prognosis after radiotherapy for stage I lung cancer. The genomic DNA TCR beta CDR3 region underwent two rounds of multiplex PCR. The use of primers specific to each TRBV and TRBJ gene characterized first-round PCR. TCRdb reprocessed the multiplex PCR reads via MiXCR and lists one record per CDR3 protein. The table lists some 36,000 distinct CDR3 sequences, roughly a quarter of them singletons, with less than 30% in the top ten. The specimen comprised PBMCs, sampled before or after stereotactic body radiation therapy (not recorded which). Receptor source: a donor aged 50 or older with non-small cell lung cancer.

This clonotype has ten or more counts. The chain links TRBV18 to TRBJ1-2, with D possibly being TRBD1 (6 bases). CDR3 length: 14 amino acids. V lost 3 bases and J lost 0, with 8 bases in between. Germline CDR1 and CDR2: KGHSH and LQKENI. Here the CDR3 DNA reads TGTGCCAGCTCACCGGACAGAGCTAACTATGGCTACACCTTC. Translation: CASSPDRANYGYTF.

This clonotype was seen at least ten times. The chain combines TRBV28 with TRBJ1-4; no clear D gene. V gave up 3 bases and J gave up 8 bases, with 13 bases separating them. Germline loops: CDR1 MDHEN, CDR2 SYDVKM. The CDR3 runs to 14 residues. CDR3: CASSLGSVDEKLFF. The CDR3, as DNA: TGTGCCAGCAGTTTGGGGTCGGTAGACGAAAAACTGTTTTTT.

As concerns this clonotype: This may come from a read error, since a much larger clone is one base off. The rearrangement uses TRBV30 and TRBJ1-5, with a tentative D call TRBD1 (6 bases). CDR3 length equals 13 residues. CDR1 is GTSNPN and CDR2 is SVGIG in the germline V gene (reference sequence). The CDR3 bases are TGTGCCTGGAGTTTGGACAGCAATCAGCCCCAGAATTTT. This gives the protein CAWSLDSNQPQNF. Based on the CDR3 plus reference TRBV30 and TRBJ1-5, the full variable domain is SQTIHQWPATLVQPVGSPLSLECTVEGTSNPNLYWYRQAAGRGLQLLFYSVGIGQISSEVPQNLSASRPQDRQFILSSKKLLLSDSGFYLCAWSLDSNQPQNFGDGTRLSIL.

For this clonotype: One end of the junction does not line up with germline, which may come from a read error. This chain uses TRBV3-1 with TRBJ2-3, with D perhaps matching TRBD2 (6 bases). CDR3 length: 16 amino acids. Germline CDR1 is LGHDT and CDR2 is YNNKEL (reference sequence). CDR3 region: CASSQELGLGTDTQYF. The CDR3, as DNA: TGTGCTAGCAGCCAAGAACTGGGACTCGGCACAGATACGCAGTATTTT.

This clonotype has a count of ten or more. The CDR3: CASNNGGVPQEEFF. CDR3 sequence (DNA): TGTGCCAGCAACAACGGGGGGGTTCCCCAGGAGGAGTTCTTC. The chain links TRBV6-1 to TRBJ2-1; 8 bases map to TRBD2. CDR1 and CDR2 from the germline V gene are MNHNS and SASEGT. The CDR3 has 14 amino acids. J was trimmed by 14 bases and V by 7 bases; bases with no gene match: 16.

As to this clonotype: This could be a read error, since a much larger clone is one nucleotide away. The V gene is TRBV10-2, the J gene TRBJ1-5; the D gene is possibly TRBD1 (5 bases). CDR3 length equals 15 residues. From germline, CDR1 is WSHSY and CDR2 SAAADI. CDR3 bases: TGCGCCAGCAGAGAGTCGGATAGGGGAGGAGAGCCCCAGCATTTT. It yields the protein CASRESDRGGEPQHF.

This clonotype has just a few counts. A read error may explain this, as a much larger clone is one base away. The V call is TRBV6-1, the J call TRBJ2-2; 8 bases match TRBD2. V dropped 6 bases and J dropped 9; count of bases not matched to a gene: 12. This CDR3 is built from 15 residues. Germline V lookup: CDR1 MNHNS, CDR2 SASEGT. The CDR3 loop reads CASRTSGGRGRELFF. The CDR3 DNA is TGTGCCAGCAGGACCAGCGGGGGCCGGGGGAGGGAGCTGTTTTTT.

This clonotype has ten or more counts. The genes are TRBV19 and TRBJ2-5; D is unresolved. The CDR3 extends over 15 amino acids. Trimming removed 5 bases at V and 4 bases at J, with 17 bases between. The germline V gene has CDR1 LNHDA and CDR2 SQIVND (reference sequence). The DNA of the CDR3 is TGTGCCAGTAGTGCCACAACTCCCTGGGGAGAGACCCAGTACTTC. Residues: CASSATTPWGETQYF.

This clonotype came up a few times. At one of its ends the junction is not consistent with the germline gene, which may arise from a read error. V is TRBV5-1 and J is TRBJ1-3; D not resolved. Germline CDR1 and CDR2: SGHRS and YFSETQ. The CDR3 covers 14 residues. CDR3 in DNA: TGCACCAGCTCCGACACGACGTCTGGAAACACCATATATTTT. Protein product: CTSSDTTSGNTIYF.

This clonotype was observed at least ten times. V gene TRBV7-9 combines with J gene TRBJ2-1; 14 bases agree with TRBD2. With 5 bases clipped from V and 9 bases from J, the junction kept 9 bases outside the gene matches. Germline V lookup: CDR1 SEHNR, CDR2 FQNEAQ (reference sequence). This CDR3 has 16 residues. The CDR3 sequence is CASSLPGLAGGSEQFF. The CDR3 DNA reads as TGTGCCAGCAGCCTTCCCGGACTAGCGGGAGGAAGTGAGCAGTTCTTC.

On this clonotype itself: This may come from a read error, since a much larger clone is one base off. V is TRBV3-1 and J is TRBJ2-7, with 7 positions matching TRBD1. The CDR3 covers 16 residues. The germline gives CDR1 LGHDT, CDR2 YNNKEL (reference sequence). V dropped 7 bases and J dropped 1; count of bases not matched to a gene: 13. CDR3 protein: CASIPFRQGGSYEQYF. The CDR3 DNA follows: TGTGCCAGCATCCCGTTTCGACAGGGTGGATCCTACGAGCAGTACTTC.

Of note for this clonotype: A far larger clone is off by one base, so a read error is likely. This sequence joins TRBV6-9 and TRBJ1-2, with D perhaps matching TRBD1 (6 bases). CDR3 size: 15 residues. Germline V CDR1 and CDR2: MNHGY, SVAAGI. Between the trimmed V and J ends, which lost 3 bases and 7 bases, there was a span of 18 bases. The CDR3 DNA sequence: TGTGCCAGCAGTTACGACGGGACAAATCCTCGTGGCTACACCTTC. This gives the protein CASSYDGTNPRGYTF.

The chain carries TRBV19 and TRBJ2-1; D possibly uses TRBD1 or TRBD2 (5 bases each). With 2 bases removed from V and 4 bases from J, the gap between germline ends came to 12 bases. The CDR3 runs 15 residues. In germline, CDR1 is LNHDA, CDR2 SQIVND (reference sequence). The CDR3 loop is CASSIIWDPYNEQFF. As DNA, the CDR3 is TGTGCCAGTAGTATAATTTGGGACCCTTACAATGAGCAGTTCTTC.

Many counts were recorded for this clonotype. V usage is TRBV5-6 and J usage is TRBJ2-5; a possible D gene is TRBD2 (5 bases). This CDR3 has 13 residues. V was shortened by 0 bases and J by 4 bases, with 7 bases between the two germline ends. The V gene's germline CDR1 is SGHDT and CDR2 YYEEEE. CDR3 loop: CASSLDSGETQYF. The DNA of the CDR3 is TGTGCCAGCAGCTTGGACAGCGGAGAGACCCAGTACTTC.

Regarding this clonotype: With a far larger clone one base away, a read error is the likely cause. The chain joins TRBV6-9 to TRBJ1-2; a possible D gene is TRBD1 (6 bases). The CDR3 is made up of 13 amino acids. Per germline, CDR1 MNHGY and CDR2 SVAAGI. Trimming took 4 bases from V and 5 from J, leaving 11 bases between them. CDR3 amino acids: CASSWQGQYGYTF. The CDR3 DNA reads as TGTGCCAGCAGTTGGCAGGGGCAGTATGGCTACACCTTC.

This clonotype was observed at least ten times. This chain joins TRBV9 and TRBJ1-5; D is possibly TRBD1 (6 bases). V lost 3 bases to trimming and J lost 0 bases, with 31 bases between them. The CDR3 covers 22 residues. Germline V gene lookup returns CDR1 SGDLS and CDR2 YYNGEE. CDR3 region: CASSGGRVQGPPEGYSNQPQHF. The CDR3 DNA is TGTGCCAGCAGCGGGGGCCGAGTACAGGGACCCCCCGAGGGTTATAGCAATCAGCCCCAGCATTTT.

This clonotype turned up a few times. This sequence may be a read error, since a much larger clone differs from it by one base. The CDR3 protein is CASSDVASGGFQETQYF. CDR3 DNA: TGTGCCAGCAGTGATGTGGCTAGCGGGGGATTTCAAGAGACCCAGTACTTC. The chain carries TRBV6-1 and TRBJ2-5, with 10 bases identical to TRBD2. In germline, CDR1 is MNHNS, CDR2 SASEGT. V dropped 3 bases and J dropped 2; count of bases not matched to a gene: 9. This CDR3 region has 17 residues.

This chain uses TRBV20-1 with TRBJ1-2; D remains unclear. Germline V lookup: CDR1 DFQATT, CDR2 SNEGSKA (reference sequence). The CDR3 is made up of 15 amino acids. Trimming took off 0 bases at V and 4 bases at J, with 15 bases between the two ends. The CDR3 is CSARDTRVSSYGYTF. Written as DNA, the CDR3 is TGCAGTGCTAGAGATACTCGGGTGTCGTCCTATGGCTACACCTTC.

This clonotype was detected many times. The chain has TRBV6-5 and TRBJ2-7; D may match TRBD1 or TRBD2 (5 bases each). The CDR3 is 14 amino acids. Germline CDR1 reads MNHEY; CDR2 reads SVGAGI. Trimming removed 4 bases from V and 9 bases from J, with 19 bases in between. CDR3: CASSSDGMQRGQYF. The CDR3 region has the DNA TGTGCCAGCAGTTCGGACGGGATGCAGAGGGGGCAGTACTTC.

In its sample, this clonotype was seen many times. The chain uses TRBV11-1 and TRBJ1-2; 8 bases agree with TRBD1. CDR3 length: 15 residues. Germline assignment: CDR1 SGHAT and CDR2 FQDESV (reference sequence). The V gene end was trimmed by 5 bases and the J gene end by 2 bases; junction bases not matched to a gene: 7. The CDR3 spells CASSQTRTGNYGYTF. The DNA for the CDR3 is TGTGCCAGCAGCCAAACCCGGACAGGGAACTATGGCTACACCTTC.

This clonotype was counted at least ten times. This chain uses TRBV6-1 with TRBJ2-5; no clear D gene. The CDR3 has 13 residues. V lost 0 bases, J lost 7 bases, and 9 bases lay in between. Germline lookup yields CDR1 MNHNS and CDR2 SASEGT. DNA for the CDR3: TGTGCCAGCAGTGAAGCAAGCAGTCTGACCCAGTACTTC. Protein product: CASSEASSLTQYF.

This clonotype is medium-sized in the sample. The V gene is TRBV19, the J gene TRBJ2-7; a weak D match, TRBD1 (6 bases). The CDR3 sequence is 15 residues long. The ends were cut back, 5 bases at V and 0 bases at J, with 14 bases in the middle. Germline V gene sequence: CDR1 LNHDA, CDR2 SQIVND (reference sequence). In nucleotides, the CDR3 is TGTGCCAGTAGTCCTGGTGAGGGGGACTCCTACGAGCAGTACTTC. It specifies CASSPGEGDSYEQYF.

This clonotype has ten or more counts. This chain joins TRBV6-1 and TRBJ2-5; 8 bases are a match to TRBD2. The germline V gene has CDR1 MNHNS and CDR2 SASEGT. This CDR3 region has 14 residues. V trimming: 7 bases; J trimming: 4 bases; junction bases outside the gene matches: 8. CDR3 sequence reads: CASNVGGEGETQYF. DNA of the CDR3: TGTGCCAGCAATGTCGGGGGGGAGGGAGAGACCCAGTACTTC.

This clonotype has a count of ten or more. This rearrangement joins TRBV7-9 to TRBJ2-5, with a tentative D call TRBD1 (6 bases). CDR3 length: 18 amino acids. Germline loops: CDR1 SEHNR, CDR2 FQNEAQ (reference sequence). V lost 5 bases to trimming and J lost 4 bases, with 26 bases between them. The CDR3 sequence is CASSRLGGGGYSLETQYF. CDR3 in DNA: TGTGCCAGCAGCCGACTCGGAGGTGGGGGCTATTCATTAGAGACCCAGTACTTC.

Regarding this clonotype: This clone may be a read error of a much larger clone one base away. The chain combines TRBV6-2 or TRBV6-3 with TRBJ2-4; no clear D gene. Germline lookup yields CDR1 MNHEY and CDR2 SVGEGT. This CDR3 contains 15 residues. Trimming shortened V by 6 bases and J by 11 bases, and 23 bases separated the two germline ends. The CDR3 DNA reads TGTGCCAGCAGGGTCGCAGTGTCCGCGACCAACTTTCAGTACTTC. Its translation is CASRVAVSATNFQYF.

This clonotype was found many times. The chain combines TRBV24-1 with TRBJ2-2; D not resolved. There are 13 residues in the CDR3. The germline V gene has CDR1 KGHDR and CDR2 SFDVKD. V was trimmed by 4 bases and J by 7 bases, leaving 9 bases between them. The CDR3 spells CATSDPFGGELFF. The DNA of the CDR3 is TGTGCCACCAGTGACCCGTTCGGCGGGGAGCTGTTTTTT.

This clonotype has a count of ten or more. V is TRBV11-2 and J is TRBJ2-2; no reliable D call. V gave up 1 base and J gave up 6 bases, with 9 bases separating them. CDR3 length: 14 amino acids. Germline V lookup: CDR1 SGHAT, CDR2 FQNNGV. CDR3 amino acids: CASSLGPRSGELFF. The CDR3 region has the DNA TGTGCCAGCAGCTTAGGCCCGAGGTCCGGGGAGCTGTTTTTT.

This clonotype was found many times. The rearrangement links TRBV28 to TRBJ1-4, with D unclear. Per the germline V gene, CDR1 is MDHEN and CDR2 is SYDVKM. The CDR3 is 11 residues long. V was clipped by 7 bases and J by 8 bases, with 8 bases between them. The CDR3 DNA is TGTGCCAGCACGGGGTTGGAAAAACTGTTTTTT. Residues: CASTGLEKLFF.